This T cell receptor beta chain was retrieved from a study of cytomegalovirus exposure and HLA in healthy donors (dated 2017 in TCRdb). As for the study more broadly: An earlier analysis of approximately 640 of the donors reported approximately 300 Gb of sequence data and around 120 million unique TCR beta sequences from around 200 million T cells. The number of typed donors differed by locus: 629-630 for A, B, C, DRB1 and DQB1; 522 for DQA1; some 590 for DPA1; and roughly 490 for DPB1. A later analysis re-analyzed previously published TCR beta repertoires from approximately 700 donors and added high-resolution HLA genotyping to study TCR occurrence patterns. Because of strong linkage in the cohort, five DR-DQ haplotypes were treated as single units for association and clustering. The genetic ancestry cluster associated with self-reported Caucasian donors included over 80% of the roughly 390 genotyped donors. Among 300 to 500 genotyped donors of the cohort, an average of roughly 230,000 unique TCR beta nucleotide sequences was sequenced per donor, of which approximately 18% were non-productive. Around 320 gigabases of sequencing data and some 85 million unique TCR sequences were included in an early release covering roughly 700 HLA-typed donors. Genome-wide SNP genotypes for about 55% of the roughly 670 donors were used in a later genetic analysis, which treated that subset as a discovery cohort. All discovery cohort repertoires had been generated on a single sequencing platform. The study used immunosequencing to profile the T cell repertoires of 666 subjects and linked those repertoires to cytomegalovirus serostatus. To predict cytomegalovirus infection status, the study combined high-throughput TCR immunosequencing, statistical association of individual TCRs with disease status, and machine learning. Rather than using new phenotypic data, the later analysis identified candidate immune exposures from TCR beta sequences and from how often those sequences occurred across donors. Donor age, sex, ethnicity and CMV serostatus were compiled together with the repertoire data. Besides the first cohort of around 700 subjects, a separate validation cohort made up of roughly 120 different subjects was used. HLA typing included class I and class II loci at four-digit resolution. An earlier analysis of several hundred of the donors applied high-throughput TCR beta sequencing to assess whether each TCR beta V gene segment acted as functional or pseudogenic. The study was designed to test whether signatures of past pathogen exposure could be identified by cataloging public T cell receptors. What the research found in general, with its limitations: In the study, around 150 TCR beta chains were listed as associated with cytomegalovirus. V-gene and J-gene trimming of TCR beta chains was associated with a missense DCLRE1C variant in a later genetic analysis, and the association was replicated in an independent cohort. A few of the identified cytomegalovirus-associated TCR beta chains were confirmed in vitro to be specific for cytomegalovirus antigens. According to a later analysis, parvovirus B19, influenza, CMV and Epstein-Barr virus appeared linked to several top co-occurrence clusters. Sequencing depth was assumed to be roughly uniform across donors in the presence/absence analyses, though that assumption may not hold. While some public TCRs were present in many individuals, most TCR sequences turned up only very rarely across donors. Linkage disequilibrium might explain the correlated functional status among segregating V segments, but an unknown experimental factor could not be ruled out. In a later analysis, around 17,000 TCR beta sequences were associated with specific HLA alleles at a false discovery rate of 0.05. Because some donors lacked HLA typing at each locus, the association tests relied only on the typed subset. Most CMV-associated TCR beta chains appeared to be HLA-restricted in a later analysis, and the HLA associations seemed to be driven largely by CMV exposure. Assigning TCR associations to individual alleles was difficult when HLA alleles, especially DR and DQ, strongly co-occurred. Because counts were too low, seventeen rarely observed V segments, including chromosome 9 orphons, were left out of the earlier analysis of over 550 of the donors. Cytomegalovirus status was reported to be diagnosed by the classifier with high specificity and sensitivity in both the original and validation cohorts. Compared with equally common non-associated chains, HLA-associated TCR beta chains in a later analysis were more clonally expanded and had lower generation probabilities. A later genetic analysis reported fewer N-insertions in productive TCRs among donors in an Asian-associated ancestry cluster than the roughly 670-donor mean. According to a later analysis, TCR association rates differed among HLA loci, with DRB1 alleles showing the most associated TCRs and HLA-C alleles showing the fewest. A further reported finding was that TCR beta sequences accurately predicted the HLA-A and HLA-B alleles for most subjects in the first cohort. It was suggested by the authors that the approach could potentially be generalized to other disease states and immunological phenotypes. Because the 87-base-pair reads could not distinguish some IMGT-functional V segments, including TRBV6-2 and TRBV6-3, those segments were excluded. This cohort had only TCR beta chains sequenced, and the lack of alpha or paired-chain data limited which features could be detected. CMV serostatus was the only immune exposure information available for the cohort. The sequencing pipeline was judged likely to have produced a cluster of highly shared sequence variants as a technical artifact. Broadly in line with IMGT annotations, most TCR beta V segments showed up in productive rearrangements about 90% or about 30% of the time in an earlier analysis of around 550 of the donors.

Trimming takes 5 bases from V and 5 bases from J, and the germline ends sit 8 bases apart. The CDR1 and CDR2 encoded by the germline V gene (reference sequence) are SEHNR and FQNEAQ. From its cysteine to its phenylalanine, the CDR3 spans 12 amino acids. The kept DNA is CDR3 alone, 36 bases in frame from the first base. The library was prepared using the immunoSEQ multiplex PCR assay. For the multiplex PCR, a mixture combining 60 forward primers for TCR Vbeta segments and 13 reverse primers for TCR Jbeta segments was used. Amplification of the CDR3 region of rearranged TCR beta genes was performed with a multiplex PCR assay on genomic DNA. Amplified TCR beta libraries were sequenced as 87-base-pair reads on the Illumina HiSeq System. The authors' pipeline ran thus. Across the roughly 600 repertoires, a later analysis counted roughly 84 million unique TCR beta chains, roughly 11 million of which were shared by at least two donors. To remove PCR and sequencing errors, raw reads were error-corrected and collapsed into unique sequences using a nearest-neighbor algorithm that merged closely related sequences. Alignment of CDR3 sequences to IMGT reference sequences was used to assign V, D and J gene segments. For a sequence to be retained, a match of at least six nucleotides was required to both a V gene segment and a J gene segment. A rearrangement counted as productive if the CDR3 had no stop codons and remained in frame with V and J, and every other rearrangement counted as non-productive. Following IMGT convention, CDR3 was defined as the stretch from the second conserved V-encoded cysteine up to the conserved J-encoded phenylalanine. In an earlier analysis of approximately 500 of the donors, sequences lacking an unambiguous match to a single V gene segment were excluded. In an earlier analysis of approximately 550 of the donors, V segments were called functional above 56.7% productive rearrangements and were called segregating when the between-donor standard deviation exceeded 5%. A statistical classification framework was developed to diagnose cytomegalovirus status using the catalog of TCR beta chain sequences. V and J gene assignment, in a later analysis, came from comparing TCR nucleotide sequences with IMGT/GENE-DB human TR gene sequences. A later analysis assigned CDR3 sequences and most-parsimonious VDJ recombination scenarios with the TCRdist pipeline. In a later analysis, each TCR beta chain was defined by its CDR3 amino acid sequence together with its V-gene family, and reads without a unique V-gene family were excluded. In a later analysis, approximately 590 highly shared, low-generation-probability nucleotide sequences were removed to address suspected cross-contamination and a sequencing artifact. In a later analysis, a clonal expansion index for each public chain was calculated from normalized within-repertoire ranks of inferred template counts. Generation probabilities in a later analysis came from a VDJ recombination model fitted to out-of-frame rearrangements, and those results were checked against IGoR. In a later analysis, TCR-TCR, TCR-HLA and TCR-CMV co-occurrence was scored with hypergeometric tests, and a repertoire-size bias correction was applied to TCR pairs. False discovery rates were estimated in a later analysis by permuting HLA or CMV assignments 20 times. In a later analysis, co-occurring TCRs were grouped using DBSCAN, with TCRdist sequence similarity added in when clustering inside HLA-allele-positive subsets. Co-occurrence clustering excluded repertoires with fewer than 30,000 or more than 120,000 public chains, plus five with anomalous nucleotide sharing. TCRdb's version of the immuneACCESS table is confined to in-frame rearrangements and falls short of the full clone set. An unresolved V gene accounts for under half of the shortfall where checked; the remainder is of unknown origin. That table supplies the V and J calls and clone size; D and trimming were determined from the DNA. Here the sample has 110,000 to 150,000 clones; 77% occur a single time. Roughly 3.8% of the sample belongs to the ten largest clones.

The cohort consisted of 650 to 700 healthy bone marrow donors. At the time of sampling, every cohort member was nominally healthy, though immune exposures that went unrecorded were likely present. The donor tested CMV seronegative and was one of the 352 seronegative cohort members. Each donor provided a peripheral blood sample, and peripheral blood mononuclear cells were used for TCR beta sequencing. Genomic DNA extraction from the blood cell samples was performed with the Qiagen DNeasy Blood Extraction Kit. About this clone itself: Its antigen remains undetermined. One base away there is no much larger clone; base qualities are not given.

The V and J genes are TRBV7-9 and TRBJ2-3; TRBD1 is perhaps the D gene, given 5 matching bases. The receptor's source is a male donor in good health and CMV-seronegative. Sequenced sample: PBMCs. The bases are TGTGCCAGCAGCCAAAGGGGAGATACGCAGTATTTT. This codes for CASSQRGDTQYF.